Each of the 20 T cell receptor beta chains below was sequenced from the same sample in a study of cytomegalovirus exposure and HLA in healthy donors. With 60 Vbeta and 13 Jbeta primers, the PCR was carried out. Sequencing was performed with immunoSEQ multiplex PCR; in TCRdb, only in-frame clones are kept and a portion is missing. The table has 150,000 or so clones, about 70% seen once. Sample: PBMCs. The receptors were gathered from an older woman in good health and CMV-seropositive.

V and J are TRBV6-5 and TRBJ2-3, with 11 positions matching TRBD2. The junction had 4 bases not matched to a gene; V was cut back by 2 bases and J by 3 bases. The CDR3 is made up of 16 amino acids. The germline V gene has CDR1 MNHEY and CDR2 SVGAGI. The CDR3 spells CASSYVASGRTDTQYF. The CDR3 DNA reads TGTGCCAGCAGTTACGTCGCTAGCGGGAGGACAGATACGCAGTATTTT.

The chain joins TRBV6-5 to TRBJ2-1; 9 bases are shared with TRBD2. The CDR3 has 15 residues. Germline CDR1 is MNHEY and CDR2 is SVGAGI. Losses at the gene ends were 6 bases for V and 8 bases for J; bases not matched to a gene: 11. The CDR3 DNA follows: TGTGCCAGCAGCTCTCGACTAGCGGTCGAGGATGAGCAGTTCTTC. It encodes CASSSRLAVEDEQFF.

This sequence joins TRBV7-2 and TRBJ2-1, with 9 bases matching TRBD2. After removal of 2 bases from V and 8 bases from J, the junction contained 10 bases not matched to a gene. The germline gives CDR1 SGHTA, CDR2 FQGNSA. The CDR3 runs 16 residues. DNA for the CDR3: TGTGCCAGCAGCTTAATGGGAGCGGGGGGCTGGGATGAGCAGTTCTTC. This gives the protein CASSLMGAGGWDEQFF.

This sequence joins TRBV18 and TRBJ2-5, with 12 positions matching TRBD2. This CDR3 is built from 16 residues. V was pared by 6 bases and J by 2 bases, with 7 bases of the junction left unmatched. Germline V gene sequence: CDR1 KGHSH, CDR2 LQKENI. This chain's CDR3 is CASSQLAGGRQETQYF. The CDR3 DNA reads as TGTGCCAGCTCCCAACTAGCGGGAGGTCGACAAGAGACCCAGTACTTC.

The chain uses TRBV5-6 and TRBJ1-6, with 7 bases identical to TRBD1. This CDR3 contains 14 residues. CDR1 SGHDT and CDR2 YYEEEE come from the germline V gene. J lost 7 bases, V lost 1 base, and 2 bases had no gene match. The CDR3 coding sequence is TGTGCCAGCAGCTTGAGGGACAGAAATTCACCCCTCCACTTT. Encoded protein: CASSLRDRNSPLHF.

This clone was counted only a few times. The chain recombines TRBV2 with TRBJ2-5; D is ambiguous. Germline lookup yields CDR1 SNHLY and CDR2 FYNNEI. V dropped 5 bases and J dropped 2 bases, with 6 bases sitting between them. The CDR3 has 12 residues. The CDR3 DNA is TGTGCCAGCAGTTTTACTCAAGAGACCCAGTACTTC. Residues: CASSFTQETQYF.

The count of this clone is one. This chain links TRBV7-3 with TRBJ2-1; D gene ambiguous. This CDR3 region has 14 residues. Germline values: CDR1 SGHTA, CDR2 FQGTGA. V shed 1 base and J shed 4 bases, with 8 bases lying between them. CDR3 sequence reads: CASSLSGSYNEQFF. DNA for the CDR3: TGTGCCAGCAGCTTAAGTGGCAGTTACAATGAGCAGTTCTTC.

The chain uses TRBV30 and TRBJ1-1; the D gene is possibly TRBD1 (6 bases). The CDR3 runs to 15 residues. V shed 0 bases and J shed 3 bases, with 14 bases lying between them. Looked up from germline, CDR1 is GTSNPN and CDR2 is SVGIG (reference sequence). Here the CDR3 DNA reads TGTGCCTGGAGTGTTTCAGGGGCGCAGGACACTGAAGCTTTCTTT. Amino acids: CAWSVSGAQDTEAFF.

This chain links TRBV19 with TRBJ1-2; TRBD1 matches at 8 bases. The CDR3 totals 14 residues. Trimming cost V 6 bases and J 8 bases; bases outside gene matches: 11. CDR1 LNHDA and CDR2 SQIVND come from the germline V gene (reference sequence). The CDR3 protein is CASSPGQEPYGYTF. CDR3 nucleotide sequence: TGTGCCAGTAGCCCGGGACAGGAGCCTTACGGCTACACCTTC.

This clone has only a few counts. The V call is TRBV5-5, the J call TRBJ2-2; maybe TRBD1 (6 bases). There are 13 residues in the CDR3. The germline CDR1 and CDR2 sequences are SGHKS and YYEKEE (reference sequence). The V end lost 5 bases, the J end lost 3 bases, and 8 bases lay between the germline ends. CDR3 amino acids: CASRYRDTGELFF. In DNA, the CDR3 is TGTGCCAGCAGATACAGGGACACCGGGGAGCTGTTTTTT.

CDR3 bases: TGTGCCAGCAGCCTCCTCCGGACAGCCAGGAACGAGCAGTACTTC. Its translation: CASSLLRTARNEQYF. The V call is TRBV28, the J call TRBJ2-7; a possible D gene is TRBD1 (6 bases). CDR1 and CDR2 from the germline V gene are MDHEN and SYDVKM. The CDR3 runs 15 residues. Trimming pared 6 bases from V and 5 bases from J, leaving 20 bases between.

This clone was recorded only once. The genes are TRBV5-1 and TRBJ2-1; 9 bases map to TRBD1. CDR3 size: 15 residues. The V segment lost 1 base and the J segment 3 bases; nucleotides outside the gene matches: 2. Germline V gene sequence: CDR1 SGHRS, CDR2 YFSETQ. The CDR3, as DNA: TGCGCCAGCAGCTTGACAGGGGGCCTCTACAATGAGCAGTTCTTC. Translating it yields CASSLTGGLYNEQFF. The complete variable domain, with remaining parts taken from reference TRBV5-1 and TRBJ2-1, reads KAGVTQTPRYLIKTRGQQVTLSCSPISGHRSVSWYQQTPGQGLQFLFEYFSETQRNKGNFPGRFSGRQFSNSRSEMNVSTLELGDSALYLCASSLTGGLYNEQFFGPGTRLTVL.

V and J are TRBV2 and TRBJ1-5, with D perhaps TRBD1 (5 bases). The V and J ends lost 3 bases and 3 bases respectively, with 9 bases between them. The CDR3 consists of 14 residues. Germline loops: CDR1 SNHLY, CDR2 FYNNEI. In DNA form, the CDR3 reads TGTGCCAGCAGTGAGGAGGGGTTCAATCAGCCCCAGCATTTT. Protein: CASSEEGFNQPQHF.

CDR3 residues: CASSKPGQGAPGANVLTF. As DNA, the CDR3 is TGTGCCAGCAGCAAACCGGGACAGGGGGCCCCTGGGGCCAACGTCCTGACTTTC. The chain recombines TRBV25-1 with TRBJ2-6; 12 bases are shared with TRBD1. The V and J ends lost 6 bases and 2 bases, in that order; junction bases with no gene match: 8. The CDR3 extends over 18 amino acids. The germline V gene has CDR1 MGHDK and CDR2 SYGVNS.

The CDR3 DNA reads as TGTGCCAGCTCACCACCCGAATCGCGATACGAGCAGTACTTC. This encodes CASSPPESRYEQYF. The chain employs TRBV18 and TRBJ2-7; D gene unclear. There are 14 residues in the CDR3. Looked up from germline, CDR1 is KGHSH and CDR2 is LQKENI. Between the trimmed V and J ends, which lost 0 bases and 4 bases, there was a span of 10 bases.

The chain combines TRBV10-3 with TRBJ2-1; 7 nucleotides match TRBD2. This CDR3 is built from 16 residues. V trimming: 9 bases; J trimming: 0 bases; junction bases outside the gene matches: 11. Germline loops: CDR1 ENHRY, CDR2 SYGVKD. The CDR3 DNA sequence: TGTGCCATTTCTTTACTAGCGTCTAGCTCCTACAATGAGCAGTTCTTC. Protein sequence: CAISLLASSSYNEQFF.

The chain joins TRBV7-9 to TRBJ1-1; D not resolved. Trimming stripped 2 bases from V and 5 bases from J, with 6 bases between. Germline CDR1 and CDR2: SEHNR and FQNEAQ (reference sequence). The CDR3 runs to 12 residues. CDR3 loop: CASSLQKTEAFF. CDR3 in DNA: TGTGCCAGCAGCTTACAGAAAACTGAAGCTTTCTTT. The variable domain in full, completed from reference TRBV7-9 and TRBJ1-1, reads DTGVSQNPRHKITKRGQNVTFRCDPISEHNRLYWYRQTLGQGPEFLTYFQNEAQLEKSRLLSDRFSAERPKGSFSTLEIQRTEQGDSAMYLCASSLQKTEAFFGQGTRLTVV.

The V call is TRBV5-1, the J call TRBJ2-7, with D perhaps TRBD1 (7 bases). Per germline, CDR1 SGHRS and CDR2 YFSETQ. The CDR3 has 15 amino acids. V lost 1 base and J lost 1, with 12 bases in between. The CDR3 loop is CASSLTQGTSYEQYF. In DNA form, the CDR3 reads TGCGCCAGCAGCTTGACACAGGGGACTTCCTACGAGCAGTACTTC.

The chain carries TRBV27 and TRBJ1-5; possible D gene TRBD1, 5 bases. Germline-derived CDR1 and CDR2 are MNHEY and SMNVEV (reference sequence). Trimming took 5 bases from V and 1 from J, leaving 12 bases between them. The CDR3 covers 15 residues. The CDR3 bases are TGTGCCAGCAGTCCAGGGTGGGGAAGCAATCAGCCCCAGCATTTT. Its protein product is CASSPGWGSNQPQHF.

The chain uses TRBV28 and TRBJ2-7; a weak D match, TRBD2 (6 bases). V lost 7 bases and J 2 bases, leaving 15 bases between the germline ends. The CDR3 totals 14 residues. The V gene's germline CDR1 is MDHEN and CDR2 SYDVKM. In nucleotides, the CDR3 is TGTGCCAGCACCCTAGGGGACTCAGCCTACGAGCAGTACTTC. Amino acid sequence: CASTLGDSAYEQYF.